This TCR beta chain was obtained from a study of blood T cell repertoires in COVID-19. Assay used: immunoSEQ multiplex PCR; TCRdb lists only in-frame clones, some missing. The data hold 250,000 to 400,000 clones, with about 90% observed a single time. The receptor was derived from a woman younger than 45 with COVID-19, enrolled during active disease. Material: peripheral blood.

CDR3 sequence reads: CASNPFSGSAYEQYF. Here the CDR3 DNA reads TGTGCCAGCAACCCTTTTAGCGGGTCTGCCTACGAGCAGTACTTC. The chain is built from TRBV9 and TRBJ2-7, with TRBD2 matching 7 bases. The V gene end was trimmed by 6 bases and the J gene end by 2 bases; junction bases not matched to a gene: 11. CDR1 and CDR2 (germline): SGDLS, YYNGEE. The CDR3 sequence is 15 residues long.